This T cell receptor (beta chain) was found in a study of cytomegalovirus exposure and HLA in healthy donors. The V end lost 6 bases, the J end lost 6 bases, and 14 bases lay between the germline ends. Germline V gene data show CDR1 as SQVTM and CDR2 as ANQGSEA. The CDR3 extends over 13 amino acids. 13 Jbeta primers and 60 Vbeta primers were used for the PCR. Generated by immunoSEQ multiplex PCR, the TCRdb table keeps only in-frame clones and is missing some. The sample carries some 71,000 clones, 65% to 75% recorded once. The source material was PBMCs. This TCR was sampled from a man in his forties in good health and CMV-seropositive. J is TRBJ2-2 and V is TRBV29-1; possibly TRBD1 for D (6 bases). CDR3 in amino acids: CSVGADAAGELFF. The CDR3 nucleotides are TGCAGCGTGGGGGCGGACGCCGCCGGGGAGCTGTTTTTT.